This is a list of T cell receptor beta chains from one sample in a study of PD-L1 blockade in urothelial cancer. The protocol was immunoSEQ multiplex PCR, while the TCRdb copy is restricted to in-frame clones and leaves out a portion. There are about 63,000 clones in the sample; approximately 80% occur only once, and about 2.9% lies in the top ten. This material consisted of PBMCs, taken around atezolizumab (anti-PD-L1) treatment. The receptors stem from a man aged 70-80 years with urothelial cancer. The CDR3 runs from the conserved cysteine through the conserved F or W. D genes are given only for firm matches. Part of the rows lack a size; the others show once, few, many or a class for expanded clones.

CDR3 protein,D gene,V gene,J gene,clone size
CASSLATYEQYF,-,TRBV5-6,TRBJ2-7,once
CASSGETSGRFEQFF,TRBD2,TRBV25-1,TRBJ2-1,-
CASSLTGLTDTQYF,TRBD2,TRBV7-3,TRBJ2-3,-
CASSQQGLGTEAFF,TRBD1,TRBV18,TRBJ1-1,-
CASSIGTISYNEQFF,TRBD2,TRBV19,TRBJ2-1,-
CASSLRTGNNEQFF,TRBD1,TRBV27,TRBJ2-1,-
CASSPGTDREVSEAFF,TRBD1,TRBV7-2,TRBJ1-1,-
CASSFVQNTEAFF,-,TRBV7-9,TRBJ1-1,-
CASSQNRIPDTQYF,-,TRBV14,TRBJ2-3,-
CAWSVRGTGVEAFF,TRBD1,TRBV30,TRBJ1-1,-
CASSTLFETDTQYF,-,TRBV2,TRBJ2-3,-
CAWGQGASGANVLTF,TRBD1,TRBV30,TRBJ2-6,-
CASSQGQGFSYNEQFF,TRBD1,TRBV14,TRBJ2-1,few
CASSLLAGRDGELFF,TRBD2,TRBV6-6,TRBJ2-2,-
CSVGAGDQPQHF,-,TRBV29-1,TRBJ1-5,-
CASSPVRDGGSEQPQHF,-,TRBV4-1,TRBJ1-5,-
CAWSGRGPEAFF,TRBD1,TRBV30,TRBJ1-1,-
CASSQGGANVLTF,-,TRBV28,TRBJ2-6,-
CAWSRQNYGYTF,-,TRBV30,TRBJ1-2,-
CASSTTGEVYEQYF,-,TRBV19,TRBJ2-7,-
CASSPGTGNYNEQFF,TRBD1,TRBV6-5,TRBJ2-1,-
CASSLDRGSDGYTF,TRBD1,TRBV4-1,TRBJ1-2,few
CASSSRTEQETQYF,-,TRBV5-4,TRBJ2-5,-
CASSSGPGDHYEQYF,-,TRBV11-3,TRBJ2-7,-
CASSDTVGNTIYF,-,TRBV5-1,TRBJ1-3,once
CASSLGAGQGETQYF,TRBD1,TRBV5-5,TRBJ2-5,-
CASSQGTSGLLGDTQYF,TRBD2,TRBV28,TRBJ2-3,-
CASSEVGFSNEKLFF,-,TRBV6-1,TRBJ1-4,-
CATSRDPSGRAYSYEQYF,TRBD2,TRBV15,TRBJ2-7,-